The next 10 T cell receptor beta chains were all read from a single sample in a study of CD8 T cells in Susac syndrome. Reverse transcription of roughly 0.45 to 1 ug RNA used random hexamers. TCRdb re-called the immunoSEQ multiplex PCR reads with MiXCR, one entry per CDR3 protein. The repertoire holds 150,000 to 200,000 distinct CDR3 sequences, with around 93% as singletons. The sample was CD8+ T cells from PBMCs. The receptors stem from a human donor with Susac syndrome.

This chain connects TRBV7-9 to TRBJ1-2; 9 nucleotides agree with TRBD1. CDR1 and CDR2 from the germline V gene are SEHNR and FQNEAQ (reference sequence). The trim removed 5 bases at V and 3 bases at J, leaving 4 bases unmatched. The CDR3 totals 14 residues. The CDR3 DNA reads as TGTGCCAGCAGCCAGGGACAGGGCGACTATGGCTACACCTTC. Translated: CASSQGQGDYGYTF. The variable domain in full, completed from reference TRBV7-9 and TRBJ1-2, reads DTGVSQNPRHKITKRGQNVTFRCDPISEHNRLYWYRQTLGQGPEFLTYFQNEAQLEKSRLLSDRFSAERPKGSFSTLEIQRTEQGDSAMYLCASSQGQGDYGYTFGSGTRLTVV.

V is TRBV29-1 and J is TRBJ2-7; TRBD2 matches 9 bases. Germline values: CDR1 SQVTM, CDR2 ANQGSEA. V lost 1 base, J lost 0 bases, and 10 bases stayed unmatched. The CDR3 totals 17 residues. CDR3 coding DNA: TGCAGCGTTGAAGGAGGGGATGGCGGGAGGGCCTCCTACGAGCAGTACTTC. Translated: CSVEGGDGGRASYEQYF.

The chain is built from TRBV12-3 or TRBV12-4 and TRBJ1-5, with a possible D match to TRBD1 (5 bases). This CDR3 has 16 amino acids. Trimming shortened V by 3 bases and J by 3 bases, and 15 bases separated the two germline ends. The DNA of the CDR3 is TGTGCCAGCAGTTTTCTCCTCGACAGTGACAATCAGCCCCAGCATTTT. It encodes CASSFLLDSDNQPQHF.

V is TRBV6-5 and J is TRBJ2-7, with D possibly matching TRBD1 (5 bases). Germline CDR1 MNHEY, CDR2 SVGAGI. The ends were cut back, 0 bases at V and 1 base at J, with 10 bases in the middle. The CDR3 extends over 15 amino acids. The CDR3: CASSYSPAGSYEQYF. CDR3 nucleotides: TGTGCCAGCAGTTACTCCCCTGCAGGGTCCTACGAGCAGTACTTC.

In this sample, this clonotype turned up once. The genes are TRBV6-1 and TRBJ2-5, with TRBD1 as a possible D gene (5 bases). V was cut by 1 base and J by 2 bases, with 14 bases left in between. This CDR3 region has 16 residues. Germline lookup yields CDR1 MNHNS and CDR2 SASEGT. CDR3 region: CASSEVRQQVQETQYF. As DNA, the CDR3 is TGTGCCAGCAGTGAAGTTCGACAGCAAGTACAAGAGACCCAGTACTTC.

This clonotype was seen a handful of times. This sequence joins TRBV2 and TRBJ1-4, with D possibly matching TRBD1 (5 bases). Trimming pared 5 bases from V and 1 base from J, leaving 8 bases between. The CDR3 runs 14 residues. Per germline, CDR1 SNHLY and CDR2 FYNNEI. In nucleotides, the CDR3 is TGTGCCAGCAGTCCGGGGGGAACTAATGAAAAACTGTTTTTT. Translated: CASSPGGTNEKLFF.

The gene calls are TRBV28 and TRBJ2-5, with D perhaps TRBD1 (8 bases). The CDR3 length is 14 residues. The germline V gene has CDR1 MDHEN and CDR2 SYDVKM. V lost 6 bases, J lost 2 bases, and 13 bases lay in between. The CDR3, as DNA: TGTGCCAGCAGGGGGGGGACAGGACAAGAGACCCAGTACTTC. Amino acids: CASRGGTGQETQYF.

The chain recombines TRBV11-2 with TRBJ2-7; 10 nucleotides agree with TRBD2. This CDR3 has 16 amino acids. V dropped 0 bases and J dropped 5; count of bases not matched to a gene: 7. Germline CDR1 and CDR2: SGHAT and FQNNGV. Here the CDR3 reads CASSLERWTSGDEQYF. CDR3 in DNA: TGTGCCAGCAGCTTAGAGAGGTGGACTAGCGGCGACGAGCAGTACTTC.

This chain connects TRBV12-3 or TRBV12-4 to TRBJ2-5, with TRBD1 as a possible D gene (7 bases). The CDR3 contains 14 residues. V was clipped by 7 bases and J by 5 bases, with 17 bases between them. In DNA form, the CDR3 reads TGTGCCAGCACCCCAACAGGGGCGGGGGAGACCCAGTACTTC. Amino acids: CASTPTGAGETQYF.

The chain couples TRBV6-1 to TRBJ1-2, with 7 bases identical to TRBD1. The CDR3 length is 13 residues. Germline V gives CDR1 MNHNS, CDR2 SASEGT. Trimming took 6 bases from V and 7 from J; bases not matched to a gene: 8. The CDR3 is CASRRQGAGGYTF. As DNA, the CDR3 is TGTGCCAGCAGGCGACAGGGAGCGGGTGGCTACACCTTC.